One T cell receptor (beta chain) is described in this entry. Its antigen is undetermined. The data are from a study of CD8+ T cells in alopecia areata. Study-level points and caveats: Among the cells sequenced in scalp samples are also the resident alphabeta T cells of normal skin. Researchers report lesional scalp, most notably alopecia totalis/universalis, outstripped normal scalp in clonality.

The CDR3 covers 13 residues. Germline CDR1 is MNHEY and CDR2 is SMNVEV (reference sequence). The V end lost 8 bases, the J end lost 4 bases, and 9 bases lay between the germline ends. cDNA reverse transcribed from extracted RNA served as the sequencing template. Profiled with immunoSEQ multiplex PCR; TCRdb holds only in-frame clones, not every one. Here the sample spans around 190,000 clones, approximately 60% being singletons. Sequences were obtained from CD8+ T cells sorted from blood. The chain joins TRBV27 to TRBJ2-6; D is uncertain. The receptor was derived from a human donor in good health. For the CDR3, the DNA is TGTGCCAGCGCCCCCGCAGGGGCCAACGTCCTGACTTTC. Protein sequence: CASAPAGANVLTF.